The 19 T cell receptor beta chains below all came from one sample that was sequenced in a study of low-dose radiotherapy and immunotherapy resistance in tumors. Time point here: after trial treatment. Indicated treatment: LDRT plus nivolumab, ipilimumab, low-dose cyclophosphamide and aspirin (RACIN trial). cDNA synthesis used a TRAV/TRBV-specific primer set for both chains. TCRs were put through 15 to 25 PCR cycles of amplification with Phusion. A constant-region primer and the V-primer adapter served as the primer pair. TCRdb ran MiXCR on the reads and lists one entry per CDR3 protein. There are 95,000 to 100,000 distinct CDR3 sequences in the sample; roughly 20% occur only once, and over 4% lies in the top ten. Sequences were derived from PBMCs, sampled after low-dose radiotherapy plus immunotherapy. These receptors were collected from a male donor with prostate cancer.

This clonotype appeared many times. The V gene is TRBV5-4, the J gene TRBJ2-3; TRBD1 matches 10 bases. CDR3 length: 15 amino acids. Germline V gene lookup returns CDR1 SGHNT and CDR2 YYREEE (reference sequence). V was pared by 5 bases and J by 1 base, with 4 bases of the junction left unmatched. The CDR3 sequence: CASSPGTGGTDTQYF. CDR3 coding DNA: TGTGCCAGCAGTCCCGGGACAGGGGGCACAGATACGCAGTATTTT. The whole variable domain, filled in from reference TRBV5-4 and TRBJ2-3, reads ETGVTQSPTHLIKTRGQQVTLRCSSQSGHNTVSWYQQALGQGPQFIFQYYREEENGRGNFPPRFSGLQFPNYSSELNVNALELDDSALYLCASSPGTGGTDTQYFGPGTRLTVL.

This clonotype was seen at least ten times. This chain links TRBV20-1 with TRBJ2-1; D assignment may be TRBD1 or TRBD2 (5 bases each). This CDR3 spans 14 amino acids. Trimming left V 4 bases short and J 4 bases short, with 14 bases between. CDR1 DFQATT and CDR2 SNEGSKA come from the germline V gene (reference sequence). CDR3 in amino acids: CSAIGTQRYNEQFF. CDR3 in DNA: TGCAGTGCTATAGGGACCCAGAGGTACAATGAGCAGTTCTTC.

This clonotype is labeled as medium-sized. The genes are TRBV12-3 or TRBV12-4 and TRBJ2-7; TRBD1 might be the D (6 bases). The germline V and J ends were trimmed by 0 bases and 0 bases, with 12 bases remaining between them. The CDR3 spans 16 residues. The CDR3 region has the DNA TGTGCCAGCAGTTTAGCACCGGGACACCCCTCCTACGAGCAGTACTTC. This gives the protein CASSLAPGHPSYEQYF.

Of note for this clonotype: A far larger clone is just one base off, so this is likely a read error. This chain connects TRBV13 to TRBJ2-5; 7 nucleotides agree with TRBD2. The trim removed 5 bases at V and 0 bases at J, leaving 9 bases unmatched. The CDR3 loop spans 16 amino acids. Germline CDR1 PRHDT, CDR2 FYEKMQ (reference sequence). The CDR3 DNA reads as TGTGCCAGCAGCACCGGACTAGTTACGTACCAAGAGACCCAGTACTTC. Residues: CASSTGLVTYQETQYF.

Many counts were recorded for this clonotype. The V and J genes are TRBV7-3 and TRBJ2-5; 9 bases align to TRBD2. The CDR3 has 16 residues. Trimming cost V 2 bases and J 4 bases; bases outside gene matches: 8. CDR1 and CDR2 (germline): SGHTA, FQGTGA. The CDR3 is CASSLHGGGARETQYF. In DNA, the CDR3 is TGTGCCAGCAGCTTACACGGCGGGGGGGCCCGAGAGACCCAGTACTTC.

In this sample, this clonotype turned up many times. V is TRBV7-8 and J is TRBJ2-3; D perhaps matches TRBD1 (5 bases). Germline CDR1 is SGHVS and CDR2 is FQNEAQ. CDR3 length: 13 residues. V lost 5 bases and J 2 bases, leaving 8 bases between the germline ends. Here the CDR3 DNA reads TGTGCCAGCAGCGACAGAAACACAGATACGCAGTATTTT. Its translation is CASSDRNTDTQYF.

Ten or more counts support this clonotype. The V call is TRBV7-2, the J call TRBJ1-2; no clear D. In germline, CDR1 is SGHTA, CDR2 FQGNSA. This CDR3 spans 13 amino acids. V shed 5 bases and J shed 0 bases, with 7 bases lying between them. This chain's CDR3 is CASSPSPNYGYTF. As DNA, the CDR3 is TGTGCCAGCAGCCCCAGCCCTAACTATGGCTACACCTTC.

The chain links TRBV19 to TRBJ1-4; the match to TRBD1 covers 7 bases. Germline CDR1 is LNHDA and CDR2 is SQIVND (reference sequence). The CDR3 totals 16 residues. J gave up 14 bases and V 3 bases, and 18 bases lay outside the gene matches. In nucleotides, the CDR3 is TGTGCCAGTAGTATCCGCCCCTTTGGACAGGCTTCGTGGCTGTTTTTT. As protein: CASSIRPFGQASWLFF.

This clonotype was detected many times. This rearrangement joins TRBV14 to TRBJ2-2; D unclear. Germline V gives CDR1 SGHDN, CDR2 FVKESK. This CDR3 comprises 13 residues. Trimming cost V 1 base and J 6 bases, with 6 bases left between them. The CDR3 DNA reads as TGTGCCAGCAGCCAAGGGGTACCCGGGGAGCTGTTTTTT. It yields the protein CASSQGVPGELFF.

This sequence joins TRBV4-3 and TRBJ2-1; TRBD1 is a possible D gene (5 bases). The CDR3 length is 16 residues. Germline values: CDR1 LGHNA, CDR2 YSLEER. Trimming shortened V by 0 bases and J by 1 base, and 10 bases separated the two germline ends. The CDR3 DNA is TGCGCCAGCAGCCAAGAGGACCCAGGGTCCTACAATGAGCAGTTCTTC. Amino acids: CASSQEDPGSYNEQFF.

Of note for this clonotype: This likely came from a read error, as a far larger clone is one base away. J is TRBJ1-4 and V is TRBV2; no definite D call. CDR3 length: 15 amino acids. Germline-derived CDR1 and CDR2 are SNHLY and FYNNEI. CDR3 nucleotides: TGTGCCAGCATTTCAAGTGGAGCAACTAATAAAAAACTGTTTTTT. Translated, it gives CASISSGATNKKLFF.

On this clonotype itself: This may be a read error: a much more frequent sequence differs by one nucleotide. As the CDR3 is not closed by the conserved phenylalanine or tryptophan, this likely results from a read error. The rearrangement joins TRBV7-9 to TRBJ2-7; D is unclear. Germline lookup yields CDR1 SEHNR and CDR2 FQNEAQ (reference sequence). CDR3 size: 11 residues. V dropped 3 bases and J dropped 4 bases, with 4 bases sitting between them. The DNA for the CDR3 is TGTGCCAGCAGCTTGCGGTACGAGCAGTACTAC. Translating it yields CASSLRYEQYY.

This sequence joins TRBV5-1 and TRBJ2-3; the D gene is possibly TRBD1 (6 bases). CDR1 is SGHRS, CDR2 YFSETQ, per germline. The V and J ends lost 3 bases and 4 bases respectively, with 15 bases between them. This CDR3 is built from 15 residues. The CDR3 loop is CASSSGHRNPDTQYF. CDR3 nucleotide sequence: TGCGCCAGCAGCTCGGGACACAGAAATCCAGATACGCAGTATTTT.

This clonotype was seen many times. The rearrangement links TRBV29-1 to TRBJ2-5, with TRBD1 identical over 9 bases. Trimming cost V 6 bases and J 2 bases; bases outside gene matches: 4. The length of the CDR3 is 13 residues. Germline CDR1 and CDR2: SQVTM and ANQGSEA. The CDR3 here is CSVGQGLQETQYF. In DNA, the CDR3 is TGCAGCGTGGGACAGGGCCTACAAGAGACCCAGTACTTC.

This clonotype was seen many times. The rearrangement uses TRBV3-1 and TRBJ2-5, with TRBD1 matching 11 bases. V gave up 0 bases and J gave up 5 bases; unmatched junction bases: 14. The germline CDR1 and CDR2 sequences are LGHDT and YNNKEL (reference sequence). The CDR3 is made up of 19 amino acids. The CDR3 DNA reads TGTGCCAGCAGCCAAGAACTTAGGTCGGGACAGGGGGTTTGGGAGACCCAGTACTTC. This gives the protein CASSQELRSGQGVWETQYF.

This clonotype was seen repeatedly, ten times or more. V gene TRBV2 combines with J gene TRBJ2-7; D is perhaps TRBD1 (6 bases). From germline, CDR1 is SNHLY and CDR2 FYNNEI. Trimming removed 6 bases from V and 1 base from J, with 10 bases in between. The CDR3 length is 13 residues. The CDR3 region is CASRADSSYEQYF. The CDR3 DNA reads TGTGCCAGCAGGGCGGACAGTTCCTACGAGCAGTACTTC.

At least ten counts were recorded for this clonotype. The CDR3 loop reads CASSSQAGSGQYF. The CDR3 DNA reads as TGTGCCAGCAGTTCGCAAGCAGGGTCGGGGCAGTACTTC. The genes are TRBV12-3 or TRBV12-4 and TRBJ2-7; TRBD1 is a possible D gene (5 bases). V was shortened by 4 bases and J by 9 bases, with 16 bases between the two germline ends. This CDR3 has 13 residues.

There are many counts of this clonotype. The CDR3 loop reads CASRTGQGFRETQYF. In DNA, the CDR3 is TGTGCCAGCAGAACCGGACAGGGTTTCAGGGAGACCCAGTACTTC. The rearrangement uses TRBV6-5 and TRBJ2-5; 8 bases fit TRBD1. The V gene end was trimmed by 6 bases and the J gene end by 5 bases; junction bases not matched to a gene: 11. Germline V CDR1 and CDR2: MNHEY, SVGAGI. This CDR3 is built from 15 residues.

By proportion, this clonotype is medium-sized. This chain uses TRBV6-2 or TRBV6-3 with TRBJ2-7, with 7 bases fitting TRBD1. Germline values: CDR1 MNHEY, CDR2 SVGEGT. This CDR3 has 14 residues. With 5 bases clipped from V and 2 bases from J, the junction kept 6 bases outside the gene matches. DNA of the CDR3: TGTGCCAGCAGTGCCCGGACAGGCACCTACGAGCAGTACTTC. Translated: CASSARTGTYEQYF.